The TCR beta chain under discussion was sequenced for a study of blood T cell repertoires in COVID-19. Turning to the study itself: From the United States, Italy and Spain came samples of acute and convalescent COVID-19. Sources were T cells, B-cell-depleted T cells, or PBMCs; the material itself was cDNA or gDNA.

In the original workflow: Amplification of reference gene primers was used by the study to estimate nucleated cell counts. The protocol was immunoSEQ multiplex PCR, while the TCRdb copy is restricted to in-frame clones and leaves out a portion. The V and J calls and the clone size are those of that table, but D and trimming were determined from the DNA. The sample lists 200,000 to 250,000 clones, around three quarters occurring once. V trimming: 0 bases; J trimming: 5 bases; junction bases outside the gene matches: 6. The CDR3 contains 15 residues. Germline CDR1 and CDR2: MNHNY and SVGAGI (reference sequence).

The chain employs TRBV6-6 and TRBJ1-2, with 7 bases matching TRBD1. The source is a woman in her 70s with acute or convalescent COVID-19. What was sequenced was peripheral blood. The CDR3 DNA is TGTGCCAGCAGTTACTCGCAGGGGGATATATATGGCTACACCTTC. Translation: CASSYSQGDIYGYTF.